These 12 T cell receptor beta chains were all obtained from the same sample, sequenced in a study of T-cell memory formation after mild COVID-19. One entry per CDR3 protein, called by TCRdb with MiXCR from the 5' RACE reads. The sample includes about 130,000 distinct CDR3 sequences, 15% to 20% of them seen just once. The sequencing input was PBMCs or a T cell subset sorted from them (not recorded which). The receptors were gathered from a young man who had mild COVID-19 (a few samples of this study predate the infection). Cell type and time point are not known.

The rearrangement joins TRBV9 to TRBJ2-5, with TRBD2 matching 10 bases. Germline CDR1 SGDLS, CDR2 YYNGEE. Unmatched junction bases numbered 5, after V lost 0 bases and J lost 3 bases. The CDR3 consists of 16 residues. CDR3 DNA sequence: TGTGCCAGCAGCGTAGGGAGTAGCGGGGGGAAAGAGACCCAGTACTTC. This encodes CASSVGSSGGKETQYF.

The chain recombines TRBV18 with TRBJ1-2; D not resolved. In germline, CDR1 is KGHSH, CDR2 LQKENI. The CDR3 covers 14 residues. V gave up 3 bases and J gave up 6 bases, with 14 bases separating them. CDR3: CASSPLTGGNGYTF. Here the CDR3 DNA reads TGTGCCAGCTCACCCTTGACGGGAGGGAATGGCTACACCTTC.

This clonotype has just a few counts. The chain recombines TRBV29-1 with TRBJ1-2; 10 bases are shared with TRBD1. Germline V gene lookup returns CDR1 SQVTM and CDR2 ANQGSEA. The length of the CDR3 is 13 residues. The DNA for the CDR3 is TGCAGTAGCCGGGACAGGGGTAACTATGGCTACACCTTC. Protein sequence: CSSRDRGNYGYTF.

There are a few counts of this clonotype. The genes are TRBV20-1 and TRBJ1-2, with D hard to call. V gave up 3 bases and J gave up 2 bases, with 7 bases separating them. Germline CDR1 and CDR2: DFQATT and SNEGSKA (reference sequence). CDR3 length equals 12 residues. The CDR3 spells CSARSDNYGYTF. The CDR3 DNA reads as TGCAGTGCTAGGTCAGACAACTATGGCTACACCTTC.

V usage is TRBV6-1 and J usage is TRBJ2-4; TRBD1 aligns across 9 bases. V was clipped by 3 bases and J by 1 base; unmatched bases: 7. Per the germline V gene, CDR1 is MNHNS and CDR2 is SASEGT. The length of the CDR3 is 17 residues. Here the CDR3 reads CASSDLRTGEAKNIQYF. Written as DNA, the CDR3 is TGTGCCAGCAGTGACCTACGGACAGGGGAGGCCAAAAACATTCAGTACTTC.

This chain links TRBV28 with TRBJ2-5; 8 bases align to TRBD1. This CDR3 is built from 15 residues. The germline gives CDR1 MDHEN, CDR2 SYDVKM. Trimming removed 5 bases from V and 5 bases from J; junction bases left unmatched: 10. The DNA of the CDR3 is TGTGCCAGCAGTCCGCCTTCCAGGGGGCTGGAGACCCAGTACTTC. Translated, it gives CASSPPSRGLETQYF.

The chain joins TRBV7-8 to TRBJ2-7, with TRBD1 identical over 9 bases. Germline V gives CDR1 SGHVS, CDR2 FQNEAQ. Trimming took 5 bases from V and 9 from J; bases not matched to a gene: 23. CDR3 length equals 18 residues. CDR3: CASSATRDRAPVRIGQYV. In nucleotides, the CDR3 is TGTGCCAGCAGCGCCACCCGGGACAGGGCACCGGTACGCATTGGGCAGTACGTC.

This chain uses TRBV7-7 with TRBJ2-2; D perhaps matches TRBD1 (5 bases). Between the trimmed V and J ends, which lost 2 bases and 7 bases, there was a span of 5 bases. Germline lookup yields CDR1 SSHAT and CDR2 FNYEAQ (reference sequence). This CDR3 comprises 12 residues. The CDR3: CASSLQGGELFF. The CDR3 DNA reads TGTGCCAGCAGCTTACAGGGCGGGGAGCTGTTTTTT.

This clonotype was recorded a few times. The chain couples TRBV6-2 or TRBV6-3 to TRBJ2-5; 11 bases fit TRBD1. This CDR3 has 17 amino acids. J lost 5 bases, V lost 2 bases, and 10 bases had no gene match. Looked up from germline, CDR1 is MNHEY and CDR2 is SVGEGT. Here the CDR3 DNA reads TGTGCCAGCAGTTACGGGCCTCCGGGACAGGGGGTTGAGACCCAGTACTTC. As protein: CASSYGPPGQGVETQYF.

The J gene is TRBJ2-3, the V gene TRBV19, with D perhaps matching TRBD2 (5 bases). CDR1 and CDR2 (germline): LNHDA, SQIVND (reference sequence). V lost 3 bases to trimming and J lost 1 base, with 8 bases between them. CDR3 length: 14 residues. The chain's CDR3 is CASSISGRTDTQYF. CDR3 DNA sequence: TGTGCCAGTAGTATCAGCGGACGCACAGATACGCAGTATTTT. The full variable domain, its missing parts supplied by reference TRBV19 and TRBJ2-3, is DGGITQSPKYLFRKEGQNVTLSCEQNLNHDAMYWYRQDPGQGLRLIYYSQIVNDFQKGDIAEGYSVSREKKESFPLTVTSAQKNPTAFYLCASSISGRTDTQYFGPGTRLTVL.

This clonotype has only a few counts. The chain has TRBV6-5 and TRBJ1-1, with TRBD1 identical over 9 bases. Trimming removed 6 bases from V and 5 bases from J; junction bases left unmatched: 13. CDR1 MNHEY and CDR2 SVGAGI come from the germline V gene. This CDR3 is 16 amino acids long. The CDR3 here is CASSRNRGQVGTEAFF. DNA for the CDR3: TGTGCCAGCAGCCGGAACAGGGGGCAGGTCGGGACTGAAGCTTTCTTT.

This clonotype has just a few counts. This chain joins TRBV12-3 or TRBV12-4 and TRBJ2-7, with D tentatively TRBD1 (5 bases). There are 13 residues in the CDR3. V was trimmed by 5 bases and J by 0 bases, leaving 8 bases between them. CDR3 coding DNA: TGTGCCAGCAGTCGACAGTTCTCCTACGAGCAGTACTTC. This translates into CASSRQFSYEQYF.